The 14 T cell receptor beta chains listed next were all sequenced from one sample in a study of T cells in Graves' hyperthyroidism and ophthalmopathy. The TCR beta CDR3 regions underwent amplification using RNA transcripts as the source. Carried out on the TCR CDR3, a first-round RT-PCR used the HTBI primer set. MiXCR, run by TCRdb on the multiplex PCR reads, gives a single entry per CDR3 protein. Of 500,000 to 600,000 distinct CDR3 sequences listed, over 15% are singletons. The sequenced sample consisted of blood. These receptors all stem from a woman aged 18-29 years with Graves' hyperthyroidism.

This clonotype was seen ten or more times. This sequence joins TRBV10-3 and TRBJ2-7, with TRBD2 as a possible D gene (7 bases). The germline gives CDR1 ENHRY, CDR2 SYGVKD. The V gene lost 10 bases and the J gene lost 0 bases, with 13 bases spanning the gap. The CDR3 extends over 13 amino acids. This chain's CDR3 is CASIGGDSYEQYF. CDR3 in DNA: TGTGCCAGCATAGGGGGGGACTCCTACGAGCAGTACTTC.

This clonotype was found many times. This rearrangement joins TRBV7-9 to TRBJ1-5; D is uncertain. CDR1 is SEHNR, CDR2 FQNEAQ, per germline (reference sequence). CDR3 length equals 12 residues. Trimming stripped 5 bases from V and 9 bases from J, with 11 bases between. The CDR3 DNA is TGTGCCAGCAGCGGGCTTTACGCGCCCCAGCATTTT. Protein: CASSGLYAPQHF.

This chain links TRBV29-1 with TRBJ1-2; D not resolved. V lost 6 bases to trimming and J lost 8 bases, with 7 bases between them. Germline assignment: CDR1 SQVTM and CDR2 ANQGSEA. The CDR3 extends over 9 amino acids. CDR3 sequence (DNA): TGCAGCGTGCAACAGGGCTACACCTTC. Its protein product is CSVQQGYTF.

There are a few counts of this clonotype. This chain links TRBV11-2 with TRBJ1-1; D unresolved. In germline, CDR1 is SGHAT, CDR2 FQNNGV. Trimming left V 4 bases short and J 5 bases short, with 17 bases between. This CDR3 comprises 15 residues. The CDR3 nucleotides are TGTGCCAGCAGCTCCCTGGGAGGGCTGGAAACTGAAGCTTTCTTT. Translated: CASSSLGGLETEAFF.

J is TRBJ2-1 and V is TRBV3-1; no definite D call. CDR1 and CDR2 (germline): LGHDT, YNNKEL (reference sequence). The ends were cut back, 3 bases at V and 4 bases at J, with 10 bases in the middle. The CDR3 length is 14 residues. DNA of the CDR3: TGTGCCAGCAGCCATATCATGACGTACAATGAGCAGTTCTTC. Its translation: CASSHIMTYNEQFF.

The DNA for the CDR3 is TGCAGTGCCGGGGGGACCGAAAATTCACCCCTCCACTTT. Amino acid sequence: CSAGGTENSPLHF. This chain joins TRBV20-1 and TRBJ1-6, with TRBD1 as a possible D gene (5 bases). The CDR3 length is 13 residues. Germline-derived CDR1 and CDR2 are DFQATT and SNEGSKA (reference sequence). Trimming shortened V by 6 bases and J by 7 bases, and 13 bases separated the two germline ends.

This clonotype was counted ten times or more. The gene calls are TRBV20-1 and TRBJ2-3; D possibly corresponds to TRBD1 (6 bases). The CDR3 has 13 amino acids. Deletions cut 6 bases from V and 5 bases from J, with 15 bases between. Germline V gene sequence: CDR1 DFQATT, CDR2 SNEGSKA (reference sequence). The CDR3, as DNA: TGCAGTGCCATGCAGGGGCTGAGAGATACGCAGTATTTT. Amino acids: CSAMQGLRDTQYF.

This clonotype was recorded once. A read error may be the cause here, since a much bigger clone is one base away. The chain joins TRBV12-3 or TRBV12-4 to TRBJ2-6; either TRBD1 or TRBD2 may supply D (6 bases each). CDR3 size: 15 residues. The CDR3: CASSLAGPGANVPTF. As DNA, the CDR3 is TGTGCCAGCAGTCTCGCGGGGCCAGGGGCCAACGTCCCGACTTTC.

The J gene is TRBJ1-4, the V gene TRBV7-8; D is ambiguous. Germline CDR1 and CDR2: SGHVS and FQNEAQ. Trimming took off 5 bases at V and 8 bases at J, with 15 bases between the two ends. The CDR3 covers 14 residues. CDR3 protein: CASSPWETGEKLFF. The CDR3 DNA reads as TGTGCCAGCAGCCCCTGGGAGACGGGAGAAAAACTGTTTTTT.

This clonotype was found a few times. The chain joins TRBV20-1 to TRBJ2-5; D remains ambiguous. Germline lookup yields CDR1 DFQATT and CDR2 SNEGSKA (reference sequence). CDR3 length equals 13 residues. In nucleotides, the CDR3 is TGCAGGCCCCAAACCCCATCACAAGAGACCCAGTACTTC. Its translation is CRPQTPSQETQYF.

Comments on this clonotype: Since no conserved phenylalanine or tryptophan closes the CDR3, a read error is the likely cause. The CDR3 coding sequence is TGTGCCAGCAGCTACAATAGCAATCAGCCCCAGCATCTT. Translating it yields CASSYNSNQPQHL. This chain joins TRBV12-3 or TRBV12-4 and TRBJ1-5; no definite D call. The CDR3 is 13 residues long. Trimming cost V 6 bases and J 0 bases, with 6 bases left between them.

This clonotype was recorded at least ten times. V and J are TRBV11-2 and TRBJ2-3; D might be TRBD2 (5 bases). The V gene's germline CDR1 is SGHAT and CDR2 FQNNGV. The CDR3 is 15 amino acids. Trimming left V 1 base short and J 1 base short, with 9 bases between. The CDR3 here is CASSLVVGGTDTQYF. The CDR3 DNA is TGTGCCAGCAGCTTAGTGGTGGGAGGCACAGATACGCAGTATTTT.

Many counts were recorded for this clonotype. The J gene is TRBJ1-3, the V gene TRBV10-3; tentative D call: TRBD1 (5 bases). The CDR3 spans 13 residues. Germline loops: CDR1 ENHRY, CDR2 SYGVKD. With 3 bases removed from V and 7 bases from J, the gap between germline ends came to 10 bases. CDR3 amino acids: CAISDDKGNTIYF. The CDR3 coding sequence is TGTGCCATCAGTGATGACAAGGGGAACACCATATATTTT.

This clonotype was seen a handful of times. The rearrangement links TRBV14 to TRBJ2-7; 8 bases are a match to TRBD2. Germline assignment: CDR1 SGHDN and CDR2 FVKESK. J was trimmed by 3 bases and V by 3 bases; bases with no gene match: 10. The CDR3 has 16 amino acids. CDR3 region: CASSHVAGGIFYEQYF. The CDR3 DNA follows: TGTGCCAGCAGCCATGTTGCGGGAGGAATCTTCTACGAGCAGTACTTC.